A single T cell receptor beta chain is shown here with its context. The data are from a study of blood T cell repertoires in COVID-19. Germline-derived CDR1 and CDR2 are LNHDA and SQIVND (reference sequence). This CDR3 has 17 residues. V lost 6 bases, J lost 0 bases, and 8 bases stayed unmatched. Sequencing was performed with immunoSEQ multiplex PCR; in TCRdb, only in-frame clones are kept and a portion is missing. The profile shows a few hundred thousand clones, 80% to 90% of them singletons. The sequence derives from a woman aged 40 to 55 who had been exposed to COVID-19. This chain joins TRBV19 and TRBJ2-4; TRBD1 agrees at 10 bases. Sequenced: PBMCs or T cells enriched from blood (not recorded which). DNA for the CDR3: TGTGCCAGTAGCCGGGACAGGGGCCCTCTAGCCAAAAACATTCAGTACTTC. Protein: CASSRDRGPLAKNIQYF.